A selection of T cell receptor beta chains follows, all from one sample in a study of blood T cell repertoires in COVID-19. The protocol was immunoSEQ multiplex PCR, while the TCRdb copy is restricted to in-frame clones and leaves out a portion. The repertoire holds approximately 40,000 clones, with 70% to 90% as singletons. Sequenced input: peripheral blood. Receptors were obtained from a man in his sixties with COVID-19, enrolled during active disease. Each CDR3 is given with its conserved first and last residue. Fields, in order: clone size, D gene, V gene, J gene, CDR3 protein, CDR3 DNA. The D gene is left open where the match is weak. The size of a clone is reported for some rows only, either as once, few or many, or as a class for expanded clones.

.	.	TRBV29-1	TRBJ2-5	CSVEFTQDPQETQYF	TGCAGCGTTGAGTTCACACAGGACCCCCAAGAGACCCAGTACTTC
.	TRBD2	TRBV5-1	TRBJ2-3	CASSLVGLAGGGDTQYF	TGCGCCAGCAGCTTGGTGGGGCTAGCGGGAGGTGGAGATACGCAGTATTTT
.	TRBD1	TRBV10-2	TRBJ2-7	CASSGWDRGPYEQYF	TGCGCCAGCAGCGGTTGGGACAGGGGGCCCTACGAGCAGTACTTC
.	TRBD1	TRBV18	TRBJ2-5	CASHRDRGETQYF	TGTGCCAGCCACCGGGACAGGGGGGAGACCCAGTACTTC
.	.	TRBV7-2	TRBJ2-7	CASSLSPGFNEQYF	TGTGCCAGCAGCTTAAGTCCGGGGTTCAACGAGCAGTACTTC
.	.	TRBV18	TRBJ2-5	CASSQLILGQPGEETQYF	TGTGCCAGCTCGCAACTTATTTTAGGACAGCCCGGAGAGGAGACCCAGTACTTC
.	TRBD1	TRBV19	TRBJ2-7	CASSDRASYEQYF	TGTGCCAGTAGCGACAGGGCCTCCTACGAGCAGTACTTC
.	TRBD1	TRBV5-8	TRBJ1-2	CASSSGQGVYGYTF	TGTGCCAGCAGCTCCGGACAGGGGGTTTATGGCTACACCTTC
.	TRBD1	TRBV9	TRBJ2-5	CASSAQGMEETQYF	TGTGCCAGCAGCGCACAGGGGATGGAGGAGACCCAGTACTTC
.	TRBD1	TRBV4-1	TRBJ2-6	CASSPTRGTGSGANVLTF	TGCGCCAGCAGCCCAACACGAGGGACAGGGTCTGGGGCCAACGTCCTGACTTTC
.	TRBD1	TRBV30	TRBJ2-6	CAWSRTGNSGANVLTF	TGTGCCTGGAGTAGGACAGGGAACTCTGGGGCCAACGTCCTGACTTTC
.	TRBD1	TRBV28	TRBJ1-4	CASIRTGQGEKLFF	TGTGCCAGCATACGGACAGGGCAGGGTGAAAAACTGTTTTTT
.	TRBD2	TRBV24-1	TRBJ2-1	CATSDRLAGLRNEQFF	TGTGCCACCAGTGACCGTCTAGCGGGCCTGCGCAATGAGCAGTTCTTC
.	.	TRBV28	TRBJ1-1	CASSLSGGAPTTEAFF	TGTGCCAGCAGTTTAAGTGGAGGGGCCCCCACGACTGAAGCTTTCTTT
.	.	TRBV10-2	TRBJ2-3	CASSEGPGVPQYF	TGCGCCAGCAGTGAGGGCCCGGGGGTTCCGCAGTATTTT
.	.	TRBV5-1	TRBJ2-2	CASSPTSRDRELFF	TGCGCCAGCAGCCCAACGTCCCGGGACAGGGAGCTGTTTTTT
.	.	TRBV19	TRBJ2-3	CASSTPRGAGADTQYF	TGTGCCAGTAGTACCCCCAGGGGGGCGGGCGCAGATACGCAGTATTTT
.	.	TRBV11-2	TRBJ1-1	CASTYYEGNTEAFF	TGTGCCAGCACCTATTATGAGGGGAACACTGAAGCTTTCTTT
.	TRBD2	TRBV5-1	TRBJ2-1	CASNENSGSVYEQFF	TGCGCCAGCAACGAAAATAGCGGGAGCGTCTATGAGCAGTTCTTC
.	.	TRBV5-1	TRBJ1-1	CASSLWGANTEAFF	TGCGCCAGCAGCTTGTGGGGCGCGAACACTGAAGCTTTCTTT
.	TRBD2	TRBV6-2/TRBV6-3	TRBJ2-5	CASSFGTSGKVRETQYF	TGTGCCAGCAGTTTTGGGACTAGCGGGAAAGTTAGGGAGACCCAGTACTTC
.	.	TRBV7-9	TRBJ1-3	CASSRPTGHSGNTIYF	TGTGCCAGCAGCAGACCAACAGGACACTCTGGAAACACCATATATTTT
.	.	TRBV6-1	TRBJ2-3	CASSERLADTQYF	TGTGCCAGCAGTGAACGGCTAGCAGATACGCAGTATTTT
.	TRBD2	TRBV7-2	TRBJ2-5	CASSYGTSGWETQYF	TGTGCCAGCAGCTATGGGACTAGCGGGTGGGAGACCCAGTACTTC
.	TRBD1	TRBV3-1/TRBV3-2	TRBJ1-6	CASSPRTGRSPLHF	TGTGCCAGCAGCCCGCGGACAGGGAGGTCACCCCTCCACTTT
.	.	TRBV11-2	TRBJ2-3	CASSLDPLSTDTQYF	TGTGCCAGCAGCTTAGATCCCCTAAGCACAGATACGCAGTATTTT
.	.	TRBV18	TRBJ1-5	CASSQGARNQPQHF	TGTGCCAGCTCACAGGGAGCTAGAAATCAGCCCCAGCATTTT
.	.	TRBV29-1	TRBJ1-5	CSVASGVNQPQHF	TGCAGCGTTGCTTCAGGTGTCAATCAGCCCCAGCATTTT
.	TRBD1	TRBV2	TRBJ1-5	CASSARQGGGQPQHF	TGTGCCAGCAGTGCCAGACAGGGAGGAGGTCAGCCCCAGCATTTT
.	TRBD1	TRBV28	TRBJ1-6	CASSSVRDSINSPLHF	TGTGCCAGCAGCTCCGTGCGGGACAGCATTAATTCACCCCTCCACTTT
.	TRBD1	TRBV29-1	TRBJ2-3	CSVEGQGLDTQYF	TGCAGCGTTGAGGGACAGGGGTTAGATACGCAGTATTTT
.	TRBD2	TRBV9	TRBJ2-3	CASTQGLGDTQYF	TGTGCCAGCACCCAGGGACTAGGAGATACGCAGTATTTT
.	.	TRBV29-1	TRBJ1-6	CSYLEDNSPLHF	TGCAGCTACTTGGAGGATAATTCACCCCTCCACTTT
.	TRBD2	TRBV6-5	TRBJ2-2	CASKHGRYTGELFF	TGTGCCAGCAAACACGGGAGGTACACCGGGGAGCTGTTTTTT
.	.	TRBV5-5	TRBJ2-7	CASSPGAWDEQYF	TGTGCCAGCAGCCCAGGGGCTTGGGACGAGCAGTACTTC
.	TRBD1	TRBV11-1	TRBJ2-5	CASSLAPDRAESRETQYF	TGTGCCAGCAGCTTAGCCCCTGACAGGGCCGAGAGCCGTGAGACCCAGTACTTC
.	TRBD1	TRBV28	TRBJ2-7	CASSRTGGYEQYF	TGTGCCAGCAGCCGGACAGGGGGCTACGAGCAGTACTTC
.	.	TRBV18	TRBJ2-6	CASSQPGAPGANVLTF	TGTGCCAGCTCACAACCGGGGGCCCCGGGGGCCAACGTCCTGACTTTC
.	TRBD1	TRBV2	TRBJ2-5	CASSGGDRVWETQYF	TGTGCCAGCAGTGGGGGGGACAGGGTATGGGAGACCCAGTACTTC
once	.	TRBV7-7	TRBJ1-4	CASSQGGGAREKLFF	TGTGCTAGCAGCCAGGGAGGGGGGGCTCGGGAAAAACTGTTTTTT
.	TRBD2	TRBV6-5	TRBJ2-7	CASTAGVNGEQYF	TGTGCCAGCACGGCGGGAGTGAACGGCGAGCAGTACTTC
.	TRBD2	TRBV5-1	TRBJ2-3	CASSGLAGGSDTQYF	TGCGCCAGCAGCGGACTAGCGGGAGGCTCGGATACGCAGTATTTT
.	.	TRBV2	TRBJ2-3	CASKDRTSTDTQYF	TGTGCCAGTAAGGACAGAACTAGCACAGATACGCAGTATTTT
once	TRBD1	TRBV6-1	TRBJ2-7	CASSDGRTGRGEQYF	TGTGCCAGCAGTGACGGACGGACAGGGAGAGGCGAGCAGTACTTC